These 10 T cell receptor beta chains share one sample of origin, sequenced in a study of blood T cell repertoires in COVID-19. Profiling relied on immunoSEQ multiplex PCR, and the TCRdb table lists in-frame clones only, not all of them. The sample gives about 110,000 clones, approximately 85% of which show up once; 7.9% is in the top ten. The specimen sequenced was peripheral blood. These receptors were taken from a man in his 70s with acute or convalescent COVID-19.

V is TRBV5-1 and J is TRBJ1-1; D remains ambiguous. The CDR3 loop spans 13 amino acids. Germline loops: CDR1 SGHRS, CDR2 YFSETQ. Trimming cost V 5 bases and J 2 bases, with 10 bases left between them. CDR3 loop: CASSSSGNTEAFF. The CDR3 region has the DNA TGCGCCAGCAGTTCCTCGGGTAACACTGAAGCTTTCTTT.

The chain combines TRBV5-6 with TRBJ2-7, with no clear D. The CDR3 consists of 15 residues. Trimming left V 0 bases short and J 0 bases short, with 10 bases between. Germline V gene lookup returns CDR1 SGHDT and CDR2 YYEEEE. CDR3 sequence: CASSLGAQYSYEQYF. DNA of the CDR3: TGTGCCAGCAGCTTGGGCGCCCAATACTCCTACGAGCAGTACTTC.

The chain combines TRBV3-1 (or the pseudogene TRBV3-2) with TRBJ2-2; D perhaps matches TRBD2 (6 bases). The CDR3 length is 17 residues. The germline V gene encodes CDR1 LGHDT and CDR2 YNNKEL (reference sequence). Trimming stripped 3 bases from V and 4 bases from J, with 18 bases between. This CDR3 reads CASSQEGWTTATGELFF. CDR3 in DNA: TGTGCCAGCAGCCAGGAGGGGTGGACAACAGCCACCGGGGAGCTGTTTTTT.

This CDR3 reads CASSDRDPNYGYTF. The CDR3 DNA reads TGTGCCAGCAGCGACAGGGACCCTAACTATGGCTACACCTTC. The gene calls are TRBV5-5 and TRBJ1-2; 7 bases are a match to TRBD1. CDR1 and CDR2 (germline): SGHKS, YYEKEE (reference sequence). V gave up 4 bases and J gave up 0 bases; unmatched junction bases: 3. This CDR3 is built from 14 residues.

The rearrangement joins TRBV30 to TRBJ1-3; tentative D call: TRBD1 (5 bases). The germline gives CDR1 GTSNPN, CDR2 SVGIG (reference sequence). This CDR3 contains 18 residues. V lost 0 bases and J 0 bases, leaving 18 bases between the germline ends. The CDR3 DNA reads TGTGCCTGGAGTGTAAAAACGGGTATGGGGGGCTCTGGAAACACCATATATTTT. Translating gives CAWSVKTGMGGSGNTIYF.

V is TRBV5-5 and J is TRBJ2-1; 11 bases fit TRBD2. The CDR3 length is 17 residues. Germline V gene sequence: CDR1 SGHKS, CDR2 YYEKEE (reference sequence). J gave up 2 bases and V 0 bases, and 4 bases lay outside the gene matches. CDR3 DNA: TGTGCCAGCAGCTTGGTCCCTAGCGGGAGGACCTACAATGAGCAGTTCTTC. It yields the protein CASSLVPSGRTYNEQFF.

Notes on this clone: The sample has other DNA sequences that encode this CDR3 too. V gene TRBV4-1 combines with J gene TRBJ1-1; D might be TRBD1 (5 bases). V lost 3 bases and J lost 3, with 14 bases in between. The CDR3 covers 15 residues. Germline CDR1 reads MGHRA; CDR2 reads YSYEKL. CDR3 bases: TGCGCCAGCAGCCAGGGGCAGATAGGGGACACTGAAGCTTTCTTT. Translation: CASSQGQIGDTEAFF.

V is TRBV12-3 or TRBV12-4 and J is TRBJ1-2; D is possibly TRBD1 (5 bases). V was pared by 2 bases and J by 7 bases, with 11 bases between. There are 13 residues in the CDR3. This CDR3 is CASSLMTQGGYTF. The CDR3 nucleotides read TGTGCCAGCAGTTTAATGACCCAGGGTGGCTACACCTTC.

This chain links TRBV11-2 with TRBJ2-1; the D gene is possibly TRBD2 (7 bases). The CDR3 spans 16 residues. The germline V gene encodes CDR1 SGHAT and CDR2 FQNNGV. Trimming removed 4 bases at V and 6 bases at J, with 19 bases between. CDR3 bases: TGTGCCAGCAGCTCACCCAGGGGCGGGAGACGCAATGAGCAGTTCTTC. This gives the protein CASSSPRGGRRNEQFF.

J is TRBJ1-3 and V is TRBV29-1; no clear D. This CDR3 spans 12 amino acids. CDR1 is SQVTM and CDR2 is ANQGSEA in the germline V gene. V lost 6 bases, J lost 6 bases, and 12 bases lay in between. The CDR3 nucleotides read TGCAGCGTGTCCCTAAACGCAAACACCATATATTTT. This translates into CSVSLNANTIYF.